This T cell receptor (beta chain) was retrieved from a study of shared clonotypes between healthy human individuals. Study context: Per donor, CD8 memory used one plate, CD8 naive used two, CD4 memory used three and CD4 naive used three. Broader study findings: Clonotypes shared by all four sorted-subset donors had higher generation probabilities than non-shared clonotypes. Among the subsets, naive ones generally showed larger estimated richness than memory ones.

Measured with immunoSEQ multiplex PCR; TCRdb has only the in-frame clones, and not every one. This table has about 1.1 million clones, approximately 80% appearing once. This clone was counted only a few times. Its antigen remains unidentified. The authors divided CD4+ cells into CD45RA+ naive and CD45RA-negative memory subsets. The sample taken for sequencing was memory CD4+ T cells from PBMCs. Indicated subset: CD45RA-negative fraction. This clonotype was sampled from a man younger than 35 in good health. Some clones in this sample may be carry-over from other donors' samples.

The CDR3 loop reads CSVGEHPGTEAFF. The CDR3 bases are TGCAGCGTGGGAGAGCATCCTGGCACTGAAGCTTTCTTT. This chain uses TRBV29-1 with TRBJ1-1; D ambiguous. The ends were cut back, 6 bases at V and 4 bases at J, with 15 bases in the middle. In germline, CDR1 is SQVTM, CDR2 ANQGSEA. The CDR3 runs to 13 residues.